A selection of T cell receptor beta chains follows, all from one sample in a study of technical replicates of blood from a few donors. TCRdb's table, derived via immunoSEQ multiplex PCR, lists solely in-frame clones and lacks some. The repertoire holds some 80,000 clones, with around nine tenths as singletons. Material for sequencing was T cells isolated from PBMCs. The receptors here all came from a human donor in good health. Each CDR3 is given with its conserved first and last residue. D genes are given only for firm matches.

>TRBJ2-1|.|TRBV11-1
CASSLARNNEQFF
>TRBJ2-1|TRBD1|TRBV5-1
CASSLGDRGNEQFF
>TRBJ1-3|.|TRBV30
CAWSPGGAGNTIYF
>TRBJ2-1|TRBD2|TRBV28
CASSLLAGDNEQFF
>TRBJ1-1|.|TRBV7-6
CASSLGGKGNTEAFF
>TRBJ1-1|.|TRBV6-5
CASSYAGVPEAFF
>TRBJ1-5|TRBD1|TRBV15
CATSRDKGDRTNQPQHF
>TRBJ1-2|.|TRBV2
CANLRQDGYGYTF
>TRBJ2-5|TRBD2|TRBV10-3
CAISLSWEGETQYF
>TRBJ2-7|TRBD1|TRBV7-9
CASSQSGQGIFRNEQYF
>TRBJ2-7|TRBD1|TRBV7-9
CASSAATGGEVLRSYEQYF
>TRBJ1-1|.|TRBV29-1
CSVVGGTEAFF
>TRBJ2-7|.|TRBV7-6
CASSLEPGIYEQYF
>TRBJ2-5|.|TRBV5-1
CASKLQGFETQYF
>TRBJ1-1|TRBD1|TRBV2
CASSENPRRQGKAFF
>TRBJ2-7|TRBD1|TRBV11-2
CASSFGTGPYEQYF
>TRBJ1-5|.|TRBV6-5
CASQNYSNQPQHF
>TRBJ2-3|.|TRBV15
CATSFAGADTQYF
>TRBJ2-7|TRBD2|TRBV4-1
CASSQGTSTGEQYF
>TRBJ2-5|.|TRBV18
CASSLRQHQETQYF
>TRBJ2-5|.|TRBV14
CASSQEPSVETQYF
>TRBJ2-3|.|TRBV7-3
CASSLGLDTQYF
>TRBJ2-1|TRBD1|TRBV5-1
CASSLIGGTFDNEQFF
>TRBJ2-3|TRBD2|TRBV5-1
CASSLAPSGGGRADTQYF